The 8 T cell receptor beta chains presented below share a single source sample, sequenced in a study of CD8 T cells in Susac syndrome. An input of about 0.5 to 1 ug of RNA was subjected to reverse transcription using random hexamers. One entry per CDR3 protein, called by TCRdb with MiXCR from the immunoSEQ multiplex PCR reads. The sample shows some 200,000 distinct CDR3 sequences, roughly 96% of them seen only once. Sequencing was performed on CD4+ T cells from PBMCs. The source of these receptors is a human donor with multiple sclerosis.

CDR3 nucleotide sequence: TGCAGTGCTAGAGATCTCCAGGCAGGGGAAGAGACCCAGTACTTC. Amino acid sequence: CSARDLQAGEETQYF. The genes are TRBV20-1 and TRBJ2-5; TRBD1 is a possible D gene (6 bases). Per germline, CDR1 DFQATT and CDR2 SNEGSKA (reference sequence). The CDR3 is made up of 15 amino acids. The germline V and J ends were trimmed by 0 bases and 3 bases, with 14 bases remaining between them.

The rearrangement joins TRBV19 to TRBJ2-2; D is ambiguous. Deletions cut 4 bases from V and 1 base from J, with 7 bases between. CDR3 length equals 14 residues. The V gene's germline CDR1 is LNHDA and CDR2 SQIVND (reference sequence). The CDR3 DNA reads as TGTGCCAGTAGTAGGACCGAGAACACCGGGGAGCTGTTTTTT. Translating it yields CASSRTENTGELFF.

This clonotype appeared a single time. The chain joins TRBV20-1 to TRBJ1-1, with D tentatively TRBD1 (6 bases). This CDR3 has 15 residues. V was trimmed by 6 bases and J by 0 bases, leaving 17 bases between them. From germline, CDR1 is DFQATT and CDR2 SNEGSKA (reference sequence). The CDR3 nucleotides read TGCAGTGCGAACACCGGGGGCTATATGAACACTGAAGCTTTCTTT. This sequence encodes CSANTGGYMNTEAFF.

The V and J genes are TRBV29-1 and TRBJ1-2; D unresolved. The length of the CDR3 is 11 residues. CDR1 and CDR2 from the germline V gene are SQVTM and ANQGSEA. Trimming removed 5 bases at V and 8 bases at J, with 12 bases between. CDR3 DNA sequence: TGCAGCGTTAGCCGACCGGAGGGCTACACCTTC. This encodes CSVSRPEGYTF.

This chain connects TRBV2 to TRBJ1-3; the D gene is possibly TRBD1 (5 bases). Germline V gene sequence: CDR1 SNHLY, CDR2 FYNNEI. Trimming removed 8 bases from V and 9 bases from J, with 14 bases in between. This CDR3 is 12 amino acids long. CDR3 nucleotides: TGTGCCAGCGTCCGGGACTGGGGCACCATATATTTT. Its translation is CASVRDWGTIYF.

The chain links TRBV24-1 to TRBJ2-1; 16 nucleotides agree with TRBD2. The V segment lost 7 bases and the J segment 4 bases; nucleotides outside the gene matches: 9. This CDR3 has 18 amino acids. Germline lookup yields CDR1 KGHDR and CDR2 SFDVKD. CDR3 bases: TGTGCCACCAGCGATCCGGGACTAGCGGGAGGGCGGTACAATGAGCAGTTCTTC. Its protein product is CATSDPGLAGGRYNEQFF.

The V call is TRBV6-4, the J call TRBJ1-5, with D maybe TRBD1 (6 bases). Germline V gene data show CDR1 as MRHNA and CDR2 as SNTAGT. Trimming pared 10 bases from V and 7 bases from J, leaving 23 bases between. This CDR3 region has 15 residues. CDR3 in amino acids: CATWGGRPERQPQHF. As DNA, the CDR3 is TGTGCCACCTGGGGGGGCAGGCCAGAGAGGCAGCCCCAGCATTTT.

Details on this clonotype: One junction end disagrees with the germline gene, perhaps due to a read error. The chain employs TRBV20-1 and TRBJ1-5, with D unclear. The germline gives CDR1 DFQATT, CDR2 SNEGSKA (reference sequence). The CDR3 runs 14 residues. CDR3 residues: CSTRAPGGNQPQHF. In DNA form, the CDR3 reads TGCAGTACTAGAGCACCCGGGGGCAATCAGCCCCAGCATTTT.